This TCR beta chain was sequenced during a study of OX40 agonist ivuxolimab in advanced cancers. The table came from immunoSEQ multiplex PCR; TCRdb's copy has only in-frame clones and leaves some out. The repertoire consists of 60,000 to 85,000 clones, with under 90% occurring once and the leading ten covering about 2.3%. CDR1 and CDR2 from the germline V gene are LNHNV and YYDKDF (reference sequence). V lost 0 bases to trimming and J lost 5 bases; unmatched junction nucleotides: 2. The CDR3 consists of 14 residues. This sequence originates from an adult with an advanced solid tumor such as melanoma, head and neck, liver or kidney cancer. Sequencing used CD4+ or CD8+ T cells sorted from blood, obtained in a trial of the OX40 agonist ivuxolimab. The rearrangement uses TRBV15 and TRBJ2-5, with 8 bases fitting TRBD1. The CDR3 spells CATSRDRGPETQYF. In DNA, the CDR3 is TGTGCCACCAGCAGAGACAGGGGGCCTGAGACCCAGTACTTC.